The sequence of this TCR beta chain was determined in a study of T cell responses to AZD1222 COVID-19 vaccine. Study-level findings and limits: Clonal diversity may have been underestimated in mostly white British donors. Regions 160-218 and 743-854 dominated among vaccine-associated CD4 TCRs spanning spike. Breadth and depth of Spike-specific TCRs rose after two AZD1222 doses. The study sampled repertoires only after the peak T cell response.

This clone showed up just a few times. Its matching antigen is unknown. Sequencing used immunoSEQ multiplex PCR; TCRdb keeps in-frame clones, though not all of them. The data hold 70,000 to 95,000 clones, with 88% observed a single time. The CDR3 is 13 amino acids. Germline V gene lookup returns CDR1 SEHNR and CDR2 FQNEAQ (reference sequence). V lost 5 bases and J lost 4; bases outside the gene matches: 3. Sample: peripheral blood, taken 28 days after the second AZD1222 dose. V gene TRBV7-9 combines with J gene TRBJ1-1; 8 nucleotides line up with TRBD1. This receptor was obtained from an adult who received the AZD1222 COVID-19 vaccine. The CDR3 loop is CASSLGQGTEAFF. The CDR3 DNA sequence: TGTGCCAGCAGCCTCGGACAGGGCACTGAAGCTTTCTTT. Variable domain in full (rest from reference TRBV7-9 and TRBJ1-1): DTGVSQNPRHKITKRGQNVTFRCDPISEHNRLYWYRQTLGQGPEFLTYFQNEAQLEKSRLLSDRFSAERPKGSFSTLEIQRTEQGDSAMYLCASSLGQGTEAFFGQGTRLTVV.